The clone carrying this T cell receptor beta chain has at least ten counts. The antigen is not known. These data originate in a study of CD8 T cells in ankylosing spondylitis. In germline, CDR1 is SGHRS, CDR2 YFSETQ. The CDR3 is 13 residues long. V was clipped by 2 bases and J by 5 bases, with 8 bases between them. General study findings and limits: Existing reports had already noted some motif variants in reactive arthritis synovial fluid and blood. It was reported that disease-linked clones were significantly enriched in matched ankylosing spondylitis synovial fluid. A motif of 8 or 9 highly homologous TCR beta variants was seen as apparently characteristic of ankylosing spondylitis blood.

Quantitative 5'-RACE was performed with molecular barcodes, and it yielded the TCR beta libraries. TCRdb re-called the 5' RACE reads through MiXCR, storing one row per CDR3 protein. The sample includes some 71,000 distinct CDR3 sequences, about 5.4% of them seen just once. Sample: blood, either unsorted or a sorted T cell fraction (not recorded which). The V call is TRBV5-1, the J call TRBJ2-1, with a tentative D call TRBD1 (5 bases). This sequence was found in a male donor with ankylosing spondylitis or in good health (not recorded which). The CDR3 region is CASSFTGNNEQFF. CDR3 DNA sequence: TGCGCCAGCAGCTTCACAGGCAACAATGAGCAGTTCTTC.